Listed below are T cell receptor beta chains from one sample, sequenced in a study of CD8+CD57+ T cells in acquired aplastic anemia. TCRdb fed the reads into MiXCR, producing one record per CDR3 protein. Of more than 150,000 distinct CDR3 sequences detected, around 50% appear once; the ten largest clones hold under 15%. The specimen sequenced was sorted CD4+, CD8+, or CD8+CD57+ T cells (not recorded which) from PBMCs. The receptor set was obtained from a human donor with aplastic anemia. CDR3s include the opening cysteine and the closing phenylalanine or tryptophan. The D gene is left open where the match is weak. Clone size is stated in some rows and not others, as once, few, many or a class when expanded.

D: NA; V: TRBV19; length: 11; size: NA; J: TRBJ2-3; CDR3: CASRQTDTQYF; DNA: TGTGCCAGCAGACAGACTGATACGCAGTATTTT
D: NA; V: TRBV20-1; length: 14; size: many; J: TRBJ2-4; CDR3: CSARDGGAKNIQYF; DNA: TGCAGTGCTAGAGACGGGGGAGCCAAAAACATTCAGTACTTC
D: NA; V: TRBV5-1; length: 14; size: few; J: TRBJ2-7; CDR3: CASTESGGAYEQYF; DNA: TGCGCCAGCACCGAATCGGGGGGCGCATACGAGCAGTACTTC
D: NA; V: TRBV20-1; length: 14; size: NA; J: TRBJ2-3; CDR3: CSASKGVIENTQYF; DNA: TGCAGTGCTAGCAAGGGAGTTATCGAAAATACGCAGTATTTT
D: TRBD1; V: TRBV3-1; length: 15; size: NA; J: TRBJ1-6; CDR3: CASSYQGAKNLPLHF; DNA: TGTGCCAGCAGCTACCAGGGGGCGAAGAATTTACCCCTCCACTTT
D: TRBD2; V: TRBV7-3; length: 17; size: many; J: TRBJ2-3; CDR3: CASSLTSSGGGEDTQYF; DNA: TGTGCCAGCAGCTTAACTTCCTCTGGGGGGGGGGAAGATACGCAGTATTTT
D: NA; V: TRBV19; length: 14; size: once; J: TRBJ1-1; CDR3: CASSPGYIGTEAFF; DNA: TGTGCCAGTAGTCCCGGCTATATCGGTACTGAAGCTTTCTTT
D: NA; V: TRBV10-3; length: 14; size: NA; J: TRBJ1-1; CDR3: CAISEDFRNTEAFF; DNA: TGTGCCATCAGTGAGGATTTTAGGAACACTGAAGCTTTCTTT
D: TRBD1; V: TRBV10-3; length: 17; size: many; J: TRBJ2-7; CDR3: CAISGQGKGSTSYEQYF; DNA: TGTGCCATCAGCGGACAGGGGAAAGGTTCCACCTCCTACGAGCAGTACTTC
D: TRBD2; V: TRBV10-3; length: 14; size: many; J: TRBJ2-7; CDR3: CAISDPQRGGEQYF; DNA: TGTGCCATCAGTGACCCACAGCGGGGGGGGGAGCAGTACTTC
D: NA; V: TRBV3-1; length: 16; size: few; J: TRBJ1-3; CDR3: CASSWGGTGGGNTIYF; DNA: TGTGCCAGCAGCTGGGGGGGGACCGGAGGAGGAAACACCATATATTTT
D: NA; V: TRBV28; length: 15; size: few; J: TRBJ1-3; CDR3: CASRGIQDSGNTIYF; DNA: TGTGCCAGCAGGGGAATCCAGGACTCTGGAAACACCATATATTTT
D: TRBD2; V: TRBV25-1; length: 16; size: NA; J: TRBJ2-1; CDR3: CASSRGTSGRTNEQFF; DNA: TGTGCCAGCAGCCGAGGGACTAGCGGGAGGACGAATGAGCAGTTCTTC
D: NA; V: TRBV30; length: 14; size: few; J: TRBJ1-1; CDR3: CAWSVQMGGAEAFF; DNA: TGTGCCTGGAGTGTACAGATGGGAGGGGCTGAAGCTTTCTTT
D: NA; V: TRBV15; length: 13; size: once; J: TRBJ2-3; CDR3: CATSRQVMDTQYF; DNA: TGTGCCACCAGCAGACAGGTGATGGACACGCAGTATTTT
D: NA; V: TRBV25-1; length: 12; size: NA; J: TRBJ2-3; CDR3: CASRGVTDTQYF; DNA: TGTGCCAGCAGGGGTGTCACAGATACGCAGTATTTT
D: NA; V: TRBV6-1; length: 16; size: many; J: TRBJ2-5; CDR3: CASSVTSAGGQETQYF; DNA: TGTGCCAGCAGTGTAACCTCCGCCGGGGGCCAGGAGACCCAGTACTTC
D: NA; V: TRBV7-2; length: 16; size: NA; J: TRBJ2-2; CDR3: CASSLALGTNTGELFF; DNA: TGTGCCAGCAGCTTAGCGTTGGGGACGAACACCGGGGAGCTGTTTTTT
D: NA; V: TRBV2; length: 15; size: few; J: TRBJ1-6; CDR3: CASSAGGAENSPLHF; DNA: TGTGCCAGCAGTGCCGGGGGGGCAGAAAATTCACCCCTCCACTTT
D: TRBD1; V: TRBV19; length: 15; size: NA; J: TRBJ1-6; CDR3: CASSIMTGVGSPLHF; DNA: TGTGCCAGTAGTATAATGACAGGGGTGGGGTCACCCCTCCACTTT
D: TRBD1; V: TRBV24-1; length: 13; size: NA; J: TRBJ2-5; CDR3: CATNAGGRETQYF; DNA: TGTGCCACCAACGCAGGGGGTCGGGAGACCCAGTACTTC
D: NA; V: TRBV7-8; length: 13; size: NA; J: TRBJ2-3; CDR3: CATGPHMADTQYF; DNA: TGTGCGACGGGACCCCATATGGCAGATACGCAGTATTTT
D: NA; V: TRBV30; length: 13; size: many; J: TRBJ1-6; CDR3: CAWSYSYNSPLHF; DNA: TGTGCCTGGAGCTACTCCTATAATTCACCCCTCCACTTT
D: TRBD2; V: TRBV20-1; length: 14; size: many; J: TRBJ2-3; CDR3: CSASGGGVVNTQYF; DNA: TGCAGTGCTAGCGGGGGGGGAGTCGTAAATACGCAGTATTTT
D: TRBD1; V: TRBV27; length: 15; size: few; J: TRBJ2-3; CDR3: CASSFMGQGTDTQYF; DNA: TGTGCCAGCAGTTTCATGGGACAGGGAACAGATACGCAGTATTTT
D: NA; V: TRBV29-1; length: 12; size: many; J: TRBJ2-3; CDR3: CSGGVTTDTQYF; DNA: TGCAGCGGCGGGGTAACCACAGATACGCAGTATTTT
D: TRBD1; V: TRBV27; length: 13; size: NA; J: TRBJ1-2; CDR3: CASRLQGAGGYTF; DNA: TGTGCCAGCAGGTTACAGGGGGCGGGTGGCTACACCTTC
D: NA; V: TRBV9; length: 15; size: NA; J: TRBJ2-1; CDR3: CASSVDHDSYNEQFF; DNA: TGTGCCAGCAGCGTAGACCATGACTCCTACAATGAGCAGTTCTTC
D: NA; V: TRBV15; length: 13; size: NA; J: TRBJ1-2; CDR3: CATSRGANYGYTF; DNA: TGTGCCACCAGCAGAGGAGCTAACTATGGCTACACCTTC
D: TRBD1; V: TRBV20-1; length: 15; size: NA; J: TRBJ2-2; CDR3: CSARDQTGGTGELFF; DNA: TGCAGTGCTAGAGATCAAACAGGGGGGACCGGGGAGCTGTTTTTT
D: NA; V: TRBV9; length: 13; size: many; J: TRBJ2-5; CDR3: CASTKYIRETQYF; DNA: TGTGCCAGCACAAAATATATAAGAGAGACCCAGTACTTC
D: NA; V: TRBV6-1; length: 16; size: NA; J: TRBJ1-4; CDR3: CASTKDGYTANEKLFF; DNA: TGTGCCAGCACTAAGGACGGCTACACTGCTAATGAAAAACTGTTTTTT
D: NA; V: TRBV5-6; length: 14; size: NA; J: TRBJ2-7; CDR3: CASSDDRSSYEQYF; DNA: TGTGCCAGCAGCGACGACCGGAGCTCCTACGAGCAGTACTTC
D: NA; V: TRBV7-2; length: 13; size: few; J: TRBJ2-3; CDR3: CASSPRQVDTQYF; DNA: TGTGCCAGCAGCCCCAGACAGGTTGATACGCAGTATTTT
D: TRBD2; V: TRBV20-1; length: 16; size: many; J: TRBJ2-1; CDR3: CSATKLAGSSYNEQFF; DNA: TGCAGTGCTACTAAACTAGCGGGGAGCTCCTACAATGAGCAGTTCTTC
D: TRBD1; V: TRBV20-1; length: 14; size: NA; J: TRBJ1-1; CDR3: CRVSGRGQGAITFF; DNA: TGCAGGGTTAGTGGGAGAGGACAGGGGGCTATTACTTTCTTT
D: NA; V: TRBV24-1; length: 9; size: NA; J: TRBJ1-3; CDR3: CATQGPRYF; DNA: TGTGCCACCCAGGGACCCAGATATTTT
D: TRBD1; V: TRBV6-2/TRBV6-3; length: 19; size: once; J: TRBJ2-2; CDR3: CASSYRGIPGTGNTGGLFF; DNA: TGTGCCAGCAGTTACAGAGGTATCCCCGGGACAGGGAACACCGGGGGGCTGTTTTTT
D: NA; V: TRBV10-2; length: 14; size: once; J: TRBJ1-3; CDR3: CASREQGSGNTIYF; DNA: TGCGCCAGCAGAGAGCAGGGGTCAGGAAACACCATATATTTT
D: TRBD2; V: TRBV7-2; length: 16; size: NA; J: TRBJ2-7; CDR3: CASSSRLAGGLYEQYF; DNA: TGTGCCAGCAGCTCCCGACTAGCGGGGGGCCTCTACGAGCAGTACTTC
D: NA; V: TRBV5-1; length: 15; size: NA; J: TRBJ2-1; CDR3: CASSPQGGVYNEQFF; DNA: TGCGCCAGCAGCCCTCAGGGGGGCGTTTACAATGAGCAGTTCTTC
D: NA; V: TRBV7-9; length: 13; size: NA; J: TRBJ2-2; CDR3: CASSPERAGELFF; DNA: TGTGCCAGCTCACCCGAGAGGGCCGGGGAGCTGTTTTTT
D: TRBD1; V: TRBV2; length: 14; size: NA; J: TRBJ1-4; CDR3: CASQNRGWGEKLFF; DNA: TGTGCCAGCCAAAACAGGGGATGGGGTGAAAAACTGTTTTTT
D: NA; V: TRBV12-3/TRBV12-4; length: 15; size: few; J: TRBJ2-6; CDR3: CASSPPASGANVLTF; DNA: TGTGCCAGCAGTCCCCCTGCTTCTGGGGCCAACGTCCTGACTTTC
D: NA; V: TRBV19; length: 14; size: NA; J: TRBJ1-2; CDR3: CASSITEGAYGYTF; DNA: TGTGCCAGTAGTATAACGGAAGGAGCCTATGGCTACACCTTC
D: NA; V: TRBV15; length: 13; size: NA; J: TRBJ2-3; CDR3: CATSGSSTDTQYF; DNA: TGTGCCACCAGTGGCTCAAGCACAGATACGCAGTATTTT
D: TRBD1; V: TRBV25-1; length: 12; size: NA; J: TRBJ2-7; CDR3: CAPGQGDYEQYF; DNA: TGTGCCCCGGGACAGGGCGACTACGAGCAGTACTTC
D: TRBD1; V: TRBV2; length: 15; size: few; J: TRBJ2-2; CDR3: CASSEGQGVIGELFF; DNA: TGTGCCAGCAGTGAGGGACAGGGCGTTATTGGGGAGCTGTTTTTT
D: TRBD2; V: TRBV14; length: 20; size: NA; J: TRBJ2-1; CDR3: CASSLLTGLAGGSSYNEQFF; DNA: TGTGCCAGCAGCCTTCTGACGGGACTAGCGGGGGGGAGCTCCTACAATGAGCAGTTCTTC
D: NA; V: TRBV20-1; length: 13; size: many; J: TRBJ1-2; CDR3: CSARDRGGYGYTF; DNA: TGCAGTGCTAGAGATCGCGGAGGATATGGCTACACCTTC
D: NA; V: TRBV19; length: 15; size: NA; J: TRBJ1-4; CDR3: CASSPGLVGGEKLFF; DNA: TGTGCCAGTAGTCCCGGGCTCGTCGGAGGGGAAAAACTGTTTTTT
D: NA; V: TRBV5-4; length: 13; size: many; J: TRBJ2-3; CDR3: CASSLFGTDTQYF; DNA: TGTGCCAGCAGCTTGTTTGGTACAGATACGCAGTATTTT
D: NA; V: TRBV7-8; length: 14; size: NA; J: TRBJ2-1; CDR3: CASSQDGRGDERFF; DNA: TGTGCCAGCAGCCAAGATGGCAGGGGTGATGAGCGGTTCTTC
D: NA; V: TRBV10-1; length: 12; size: NA; J: TRBJ2-7; CDR3: CASTNLRRGVLF; DNA: TGCGCCAGCACGAACCTTCGAAGGGGAGTCCTCTTC
D: NA; V: TRBV29-1; length: 14; size: NA; J: TRBJ2-6; CDR3: CSVGDISGANVLTF; DNA: TGCAGCGTGGGGGACATCTCTGGGGCCAACGTCCTGACTTTC
D: NA; V: TRBV2; length: 11; size: few; J: TRBJ2-7; CDR3: CATRAVGEQYF; DNA: TGTGCCACCCGGGCGGTAGGCGAGCAGTACTTC
D: NA; V: TRBV5-4; length: 16; size: many; J: TRBJ2-2; CDR3: CASSLLARVNTGELFF; DNA: TGTGCCAGCAGCTTGCTTGCAAGGGTTAACACCGGGGAGCTGTTTTTT
D: NA; V: TRBV6-1; length: 13; size: many; J: TRBJ2-5; CDR3: CASSGFNSETQYF; DNA: TGTGCCAGCAGTGGCTTTAACAGCGAGACCCAGTACTTC
D: NA; V: TRBV2; length: 13; size: NA; J: TRBJ1-1; CDR3: CASSDGRDTEAFF; DNA: TGTGCCAGCAGCGACGGGAGGGACACTGAAGCTTTCTTT
D: NA; V: TRBV10-3; length: 15; size: many; J: TRBJ1-2; CDR3: CAIFVSAGVDYGYTF; DNA: TGTGCCATCTTTGTGTCAGCGGGGGTGGACTATGGCTACACCTTC